The next 4 T cell receptor beta chains were all read from a single sample in a study of regulatory T cells in long-lasting Graves disease. Time point given: newly diagnosed GD, antithyroid drugs for less than 3 months. Construction of the TCR library relied on RNA isolated from PBMCs. HTBI primers from iRepertoire and Arm-PCR of CDR3 regions yielded the TCR beta libraries. TCRdb fed the multiplex PCR reads into MiXCR, producing one record per CDR3 protein. The table includes around 400,000 distinct CDR3 sequences, about an eighth detected once. The sample was also linked to a second study, of T cells in Graves' hyperthyroidism and ophthalmopathy.

Sequencing was performed on peripheral blood mononuclear cells (PBMCs), taken at new diagnosis, from a patient treated with antithyroid drugs. The receptors were gathered from a woman younger than 35 with Graves disease.

This clonotype has just a few counts. This chain joins TRBV4-2 and TRBJ2-5, with TRBD2 identical over 11 bases. Germline trimming cut 8 bases from V and 5 bases from J; bases unmatched to any gene: 13. The CDR3 is 16 residues long. CDR1 LGHNA and CDR2 YNFKEQ come from the germline V gene. This chain's CDR3 is CASPLEPSGGMETQYF. CDR3 DNA sequence: TGTGCCAGCCCCTTGGAGCCTAGCGGGGGGATGGAGACCCAGTACTTC.

The chain recombines TRBV2 with TRBJ2-2, with 11 bases lining up with TRBD1. V shed 10 bases and J 5 bases; nucleotides not matched to a gene: 6. This CDR3 comprises 14 residues. Germline loops: CDR1 SNHLY, CDR2 FYNNEI. CDR3 DNA: TGTGCCACCCCGGGGACAGGGGGGACCGGGGAGCTGTTTTTT. Its translation: CATPGTGGTGELFF.

This clonotype was recorded a few times. The J gene is TRBJ2-1, the V gene TRBV7-9, with D perhaps TRBD1 (5 bases). CDR3 length equals 16 residues. Trimming took off 2 bases at V and 2 bases at J, with 13 bases between the two ends. CDR1 is SEHNR, CDR2 FQNEAQ, per germline (reference sequence). The CDR3 coding sequence is TGTGCCAGCAGCTTAAGGGGTGTGAGGACCTACAATGAGCAGTTCTTC. It codes for CASSLRGVRTYNEQFF.

The gene calls are TRBV6-5 and TRBJ1-1; the match to TRBD1 covers 12 bases. Germline lookup yields CDR1 MNHEY and CDR2 SVGAGI. This CDR3 has 17 residues. The junction had 8 bases not matched to a gene; V was cut back by 2 bases and J by 4 bases. The DNA for the CDR3 is TGTGCCAGCAGTTACCCACCGGGACAGGGGGCAACCACTGAAGCTTTCTTT. Residues: CASSYPPGQGATTEAFF.